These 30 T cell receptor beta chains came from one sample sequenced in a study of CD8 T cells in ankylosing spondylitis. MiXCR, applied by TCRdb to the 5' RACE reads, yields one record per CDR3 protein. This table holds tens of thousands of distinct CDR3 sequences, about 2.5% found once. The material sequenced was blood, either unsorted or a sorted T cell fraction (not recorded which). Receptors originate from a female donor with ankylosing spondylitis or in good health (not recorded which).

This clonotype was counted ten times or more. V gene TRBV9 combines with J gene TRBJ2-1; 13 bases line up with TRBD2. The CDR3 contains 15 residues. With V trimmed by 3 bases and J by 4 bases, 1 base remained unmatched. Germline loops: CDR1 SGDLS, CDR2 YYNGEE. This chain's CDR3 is CASSEGLAGYNEQFF. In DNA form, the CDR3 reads TGTGCCAGCAGCGAGGGACTAGCGGGATACAATGAGCAGTTCTTC.

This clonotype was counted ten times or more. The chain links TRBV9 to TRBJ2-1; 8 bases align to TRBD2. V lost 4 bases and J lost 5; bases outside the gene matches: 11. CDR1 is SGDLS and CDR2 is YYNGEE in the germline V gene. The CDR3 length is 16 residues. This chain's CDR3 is CASSPQSGLVNNEQFF. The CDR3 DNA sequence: TGTGCCAGCAGCCCCCAGTCGGGACTAGTAAACAATGAGCAGTTCTTC.

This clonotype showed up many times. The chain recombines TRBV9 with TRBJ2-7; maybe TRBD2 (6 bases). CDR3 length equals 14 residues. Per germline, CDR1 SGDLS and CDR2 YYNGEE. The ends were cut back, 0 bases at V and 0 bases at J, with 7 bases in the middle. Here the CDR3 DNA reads TGTGCCAGCAGCGTAGGCGGGAACTCCTACGAGCAGTACTTC. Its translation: CASSVGGNSYEQYF.

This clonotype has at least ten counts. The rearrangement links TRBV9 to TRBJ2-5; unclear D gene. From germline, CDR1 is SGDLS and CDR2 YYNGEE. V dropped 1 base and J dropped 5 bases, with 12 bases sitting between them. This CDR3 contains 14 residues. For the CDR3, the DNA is TGTGCCAGCAGCGTAAACCGGGTCGGGGAGACCCAGTACTTC. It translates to CASSVNRVGETQYF.

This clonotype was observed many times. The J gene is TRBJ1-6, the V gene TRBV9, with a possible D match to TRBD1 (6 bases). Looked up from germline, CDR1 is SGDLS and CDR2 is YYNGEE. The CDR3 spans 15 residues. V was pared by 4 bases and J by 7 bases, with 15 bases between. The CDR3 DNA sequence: TGTGCCAGCAGCCCCTACAGGGAGAAAAATTCACCCCTCCACTTT. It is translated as CASSPYREKNSPLHF.

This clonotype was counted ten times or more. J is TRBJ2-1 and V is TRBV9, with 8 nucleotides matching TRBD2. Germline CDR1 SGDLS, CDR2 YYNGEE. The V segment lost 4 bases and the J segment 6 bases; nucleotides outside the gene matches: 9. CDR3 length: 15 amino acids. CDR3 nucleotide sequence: TGTGCCAGCAGCTTCGGACTAGCTGGGGTCAATGAGCAGTTCTTC. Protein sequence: CASSFGLAGVNEQFF.

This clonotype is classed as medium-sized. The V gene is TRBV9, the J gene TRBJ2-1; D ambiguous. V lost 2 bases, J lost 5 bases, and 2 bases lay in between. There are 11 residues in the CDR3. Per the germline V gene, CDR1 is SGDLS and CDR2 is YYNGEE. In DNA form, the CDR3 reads TGTGCCAGCAGCGTCGACAATGAGCAGTTCTTC. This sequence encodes CASSVDNEQFF.

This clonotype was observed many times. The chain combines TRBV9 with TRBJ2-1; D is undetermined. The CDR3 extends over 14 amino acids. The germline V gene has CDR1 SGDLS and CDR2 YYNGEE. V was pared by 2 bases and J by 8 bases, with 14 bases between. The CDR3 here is CASSVQVRNDEQFF. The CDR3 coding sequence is TGTGCCAGCAGCGTTCAAGTTAGGAACGATGAGCAGTTCTTC.

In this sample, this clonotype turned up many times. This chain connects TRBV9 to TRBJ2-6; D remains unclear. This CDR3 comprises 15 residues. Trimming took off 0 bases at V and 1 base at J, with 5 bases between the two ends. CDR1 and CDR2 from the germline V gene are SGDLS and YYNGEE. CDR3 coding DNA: TGTGCCAGCAGCGTAGACCCATCTGGGGCCAACGTCCTGACTTTC. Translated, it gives CASSVDPSGANVLTF.

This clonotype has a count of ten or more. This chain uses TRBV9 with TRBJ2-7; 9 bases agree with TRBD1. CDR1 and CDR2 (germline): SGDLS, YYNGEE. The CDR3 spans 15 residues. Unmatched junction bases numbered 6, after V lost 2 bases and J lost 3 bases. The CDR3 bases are TGTGCCAGCAGCGTGGTACCGGGACAGGGCTACGAGCAGTACTTC. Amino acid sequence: CASSVVPGQGYEQYF.

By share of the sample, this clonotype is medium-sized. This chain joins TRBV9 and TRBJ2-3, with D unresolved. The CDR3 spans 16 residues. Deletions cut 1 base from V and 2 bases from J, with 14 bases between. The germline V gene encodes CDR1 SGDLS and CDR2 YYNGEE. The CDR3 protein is CASSVSGQTNTDTQYF. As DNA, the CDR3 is TGTGCCAGCAGCGTATCTGGTCAAACTAACACAGATACGCAGTATTTT.

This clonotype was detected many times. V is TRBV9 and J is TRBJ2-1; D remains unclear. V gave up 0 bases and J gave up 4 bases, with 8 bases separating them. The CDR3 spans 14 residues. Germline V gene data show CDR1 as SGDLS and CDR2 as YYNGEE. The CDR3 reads CASSVAWQYNEQFF. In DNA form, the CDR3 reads TGTGCCAGCAGCGTAGCTTGGCAGTACAATGAGCAGTTCTTC. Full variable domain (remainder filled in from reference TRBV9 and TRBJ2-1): DSGVTQTPKHLITATGQRVTLRCSPRSGDLSVYWYQQSLDQGLQFLIQYYNGEERAKGNILERFSAQQFPDLHSELNLSSLELGDSALYFCASSVAWQYNEQFFGPGTRLTVL.

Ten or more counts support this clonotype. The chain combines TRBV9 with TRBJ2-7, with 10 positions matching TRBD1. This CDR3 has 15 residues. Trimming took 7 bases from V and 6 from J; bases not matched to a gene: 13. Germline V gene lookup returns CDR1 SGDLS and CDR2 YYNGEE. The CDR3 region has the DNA TGTGCCAGCTCTACCCGGGACAGGGGTTTAAGCGAGCAGTACTTC. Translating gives CASSTRDRGLSEQYF. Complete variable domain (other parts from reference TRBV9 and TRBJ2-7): DSGVTQTPKHLITATGQRVTLRCSPRSGDLSVYWYQQSLDQGLQFLIQYYNGEERAKGNILERFSAQQFPDLHSELNLSSLELGDSALYFCASSTRDRGLSEQYFGPGTRLTVT.

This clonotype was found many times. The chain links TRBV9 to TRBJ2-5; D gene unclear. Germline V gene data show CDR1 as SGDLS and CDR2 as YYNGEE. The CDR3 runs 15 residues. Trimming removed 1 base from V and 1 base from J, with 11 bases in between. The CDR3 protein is CASSVNPYSQETQYF. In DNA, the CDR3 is TGTGCCAGCAGCGTAAATCCCTACTCCCAAGAGACCCAGTACTTC.

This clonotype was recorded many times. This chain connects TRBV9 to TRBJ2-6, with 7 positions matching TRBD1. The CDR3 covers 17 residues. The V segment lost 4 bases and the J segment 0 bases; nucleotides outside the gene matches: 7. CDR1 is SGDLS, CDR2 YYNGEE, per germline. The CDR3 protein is CASSLRQGSSGANVLTF. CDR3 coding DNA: TGTGCCAGCAGCTTAAGACAGGGAAGCTCTGGGGCCAACGTCCTGACTTTC.

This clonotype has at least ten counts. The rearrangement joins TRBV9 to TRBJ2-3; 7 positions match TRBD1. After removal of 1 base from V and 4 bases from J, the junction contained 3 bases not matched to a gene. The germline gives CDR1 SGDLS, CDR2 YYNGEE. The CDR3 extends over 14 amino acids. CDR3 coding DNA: TGTGCCAGCAGCGTAACAGGGGTGGCAGATACGCAGTATTTT. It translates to CASSVTGVADTQYF.

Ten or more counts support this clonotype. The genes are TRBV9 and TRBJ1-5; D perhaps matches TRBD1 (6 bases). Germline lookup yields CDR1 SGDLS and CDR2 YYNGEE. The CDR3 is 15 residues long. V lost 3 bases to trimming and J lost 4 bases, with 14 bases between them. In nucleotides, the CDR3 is TGTGCCAGCAGCGCCATGGGGGGGGCTAATCAGCCCCAGCATTTT. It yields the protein CASSAMGGANQPQHF.

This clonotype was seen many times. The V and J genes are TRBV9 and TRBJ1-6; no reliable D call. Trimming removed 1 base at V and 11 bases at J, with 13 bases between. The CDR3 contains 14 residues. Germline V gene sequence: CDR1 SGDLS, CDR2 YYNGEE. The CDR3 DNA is TGTGCCAGCAGCGTAAAAGTCGACGATACACCCCTCCACTTT. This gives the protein CASSVKVDDTPLHF.

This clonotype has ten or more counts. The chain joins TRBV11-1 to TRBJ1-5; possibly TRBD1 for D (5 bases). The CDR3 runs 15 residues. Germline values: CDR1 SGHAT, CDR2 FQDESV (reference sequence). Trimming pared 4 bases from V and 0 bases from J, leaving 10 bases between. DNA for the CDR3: TGTGCCAGCAGCTCACAGGACTATAGCAATCAGCCCCAGCATTTT. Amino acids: CASSSQDYSNQPQHF. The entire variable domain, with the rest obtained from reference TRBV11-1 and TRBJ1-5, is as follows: EAEVAQSPRYKITEKSQAVAFWCDPISGHATLYWYRQILGQGPELLVQFQDESVVDDSQLPKDRFSAERLKGVDSTLKIQPAELGDSAMYLCASSSQDYSNQPQHFGDGTRLSIL.

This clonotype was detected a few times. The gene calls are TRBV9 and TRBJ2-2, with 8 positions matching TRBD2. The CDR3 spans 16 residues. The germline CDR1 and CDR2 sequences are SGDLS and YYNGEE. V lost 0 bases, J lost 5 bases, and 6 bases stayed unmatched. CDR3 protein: CASSVAGGSKTGELFF. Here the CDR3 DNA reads TGTGCCAGCAGCGTAGCGGGGGGGTCAAAGACCGGGGAGCTGTTTTTT.

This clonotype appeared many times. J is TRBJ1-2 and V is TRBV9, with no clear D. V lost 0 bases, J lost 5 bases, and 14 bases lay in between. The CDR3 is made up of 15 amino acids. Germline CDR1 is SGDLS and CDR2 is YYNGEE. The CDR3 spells CASSVGLSGSYGYTF. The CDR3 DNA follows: TGTGCCAGCAGCGTAGGCTTGTCAGGATCATATGGCTACACCTTC.

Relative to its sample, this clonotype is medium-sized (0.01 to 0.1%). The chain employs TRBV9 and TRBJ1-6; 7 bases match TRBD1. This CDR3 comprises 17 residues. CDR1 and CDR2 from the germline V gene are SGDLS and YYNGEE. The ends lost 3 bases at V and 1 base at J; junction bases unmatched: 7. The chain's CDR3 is CASSASGGGSYNSPLHF. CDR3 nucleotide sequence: TGTGCCAGCAGCGCCTCAGGGGGGGGTTCCTATAATTCACCCCTCCACTTT.

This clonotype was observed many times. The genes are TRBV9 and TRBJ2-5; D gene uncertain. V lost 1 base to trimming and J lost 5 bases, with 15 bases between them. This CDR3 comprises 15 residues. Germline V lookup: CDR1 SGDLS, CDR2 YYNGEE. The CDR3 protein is CASSVSPQPTETQYF. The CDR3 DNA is TGTGCCAGCAGCGTAAGCCCCCAACCAACGGAGACCCAGTACTTC.

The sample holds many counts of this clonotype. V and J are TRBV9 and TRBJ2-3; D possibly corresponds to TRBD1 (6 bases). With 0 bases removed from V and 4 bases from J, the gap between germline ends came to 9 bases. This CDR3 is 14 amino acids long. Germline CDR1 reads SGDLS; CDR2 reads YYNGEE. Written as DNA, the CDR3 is TGTGCCAGCAGCGTAGCCCAGGGGCCAGATACGCAGTATTTT. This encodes CASSVAQGPDTQYF.

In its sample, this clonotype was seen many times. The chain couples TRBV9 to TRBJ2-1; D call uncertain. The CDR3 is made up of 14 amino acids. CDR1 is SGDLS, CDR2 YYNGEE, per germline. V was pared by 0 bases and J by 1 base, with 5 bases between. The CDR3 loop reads CASSVVPSYNEQFF. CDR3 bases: TGTGCCAGCAGCGTAGTACCGTCCTACAATGAGCAGTTCTTC.

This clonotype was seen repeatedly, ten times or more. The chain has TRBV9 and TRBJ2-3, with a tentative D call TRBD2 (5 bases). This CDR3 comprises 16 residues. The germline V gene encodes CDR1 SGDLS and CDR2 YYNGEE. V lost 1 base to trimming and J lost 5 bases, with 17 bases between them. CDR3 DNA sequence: TGTGCCAGCAGCGTAACCTACACTAGTGGGAGAGATACGCAGTATTTT. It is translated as CASSVTYTSGRDTQYF.

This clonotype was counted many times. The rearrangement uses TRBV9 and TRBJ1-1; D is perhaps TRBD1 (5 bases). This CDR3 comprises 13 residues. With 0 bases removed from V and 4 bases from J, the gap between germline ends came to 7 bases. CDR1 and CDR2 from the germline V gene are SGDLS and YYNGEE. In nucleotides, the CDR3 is TGTGCCAGCAGCGTAGCAGGGAGCACTGAAGCTTTCTTT. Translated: CASSVAGSTEAFF.

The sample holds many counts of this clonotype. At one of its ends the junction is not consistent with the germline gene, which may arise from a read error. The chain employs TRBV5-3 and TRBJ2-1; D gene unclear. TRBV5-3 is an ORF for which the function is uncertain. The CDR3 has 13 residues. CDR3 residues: CARSLHLCAERFF. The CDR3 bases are TGTGCCAGAAGCTTACACTTATGCGCCGAGCGGTTCTTC.

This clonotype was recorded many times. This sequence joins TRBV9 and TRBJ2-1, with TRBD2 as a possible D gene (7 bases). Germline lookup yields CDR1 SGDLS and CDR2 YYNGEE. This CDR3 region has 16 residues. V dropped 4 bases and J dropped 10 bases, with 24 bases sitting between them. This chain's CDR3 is CASSLRSQLEGGEQFF. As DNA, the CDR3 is TGTGCCAGCAGCCTTAGGAGCCAGTTAGAGGGGGGGGAGCAGTTCTTC.

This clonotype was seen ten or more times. CDR3 amino acids: CASSINASGRYSTGELFF. The CDR3 DNA reads TGTGCCAGCAGTATTAACGCTAGCGGGAGATATAGCACCGGGGAGCTGTTTTTT. J is TRBJ2-2 and V is TRBV9; 10 positions match TRBD2. The CDR3 covers 18 residues. The trim removed 5 bases at V and 4 bases at J, leaving 14 bases unmatched. Germline V CDR1 and CDR2: SGDLS, YYNGEE.